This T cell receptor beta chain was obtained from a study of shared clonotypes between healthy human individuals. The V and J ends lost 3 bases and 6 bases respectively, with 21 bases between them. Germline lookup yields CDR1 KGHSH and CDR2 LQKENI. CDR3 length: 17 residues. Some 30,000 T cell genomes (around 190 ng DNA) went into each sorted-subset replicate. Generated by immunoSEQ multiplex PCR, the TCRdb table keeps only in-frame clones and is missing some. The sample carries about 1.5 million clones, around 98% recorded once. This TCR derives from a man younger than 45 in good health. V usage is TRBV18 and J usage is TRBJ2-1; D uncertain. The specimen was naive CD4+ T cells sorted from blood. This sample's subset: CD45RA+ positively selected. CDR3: CASSPKSSSSTTNEQFF. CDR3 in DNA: TGTGCCAGCTCACCCAAAAGTAGCAGCAGCACCACCAATGAGCAGTTCTTC.